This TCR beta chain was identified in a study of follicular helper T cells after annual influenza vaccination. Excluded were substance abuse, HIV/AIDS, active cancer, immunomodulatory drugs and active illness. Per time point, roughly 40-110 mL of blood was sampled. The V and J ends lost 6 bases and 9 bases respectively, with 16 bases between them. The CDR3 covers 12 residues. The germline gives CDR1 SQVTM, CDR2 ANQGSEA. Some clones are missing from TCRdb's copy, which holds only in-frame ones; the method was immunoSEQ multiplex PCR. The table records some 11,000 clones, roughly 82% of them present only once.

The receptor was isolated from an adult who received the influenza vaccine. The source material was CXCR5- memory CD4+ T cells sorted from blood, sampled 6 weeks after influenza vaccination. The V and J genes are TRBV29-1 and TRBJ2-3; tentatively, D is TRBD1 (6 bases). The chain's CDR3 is CSVALRGGTQYF. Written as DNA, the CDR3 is TGCAGCGTCGCCCTCAGGGGCGGCACGCAGTATTTT.